The text below deals with one T cell receptor beta chain. Its target is not known. Documented time point: late sampling 161 to 241 days after vaccination in three convalescent patients. This sample was included in a study of vaccination and CD4 T cells after COVID-19. Study at large: For post-vaccine samples, collection took place a median approximately 78 days after dose two, ranging from 14 to 241. Both day-14 and day-161-to-241 post-vaccine samples exist for three convalescent patients.

Study-wide results and caveats: Of the reactive clones in convalescent patients, a median about 85% showed up only post-vaccination.

Each CDR3 protein is one row after TCRdb ran MiXCR on the PCR reads. Of roughly 31,000 distinct CDR3 sequences listed, almost 50% were seen once; the top ten hold 5.8%. Germline lookup yields CDR1 DFQATT and CDR2 SNEGSKA (reference sequence). This CDR3 has 13 residues. Trimming removed 2 bases at V and 5 bases at J, with 10 bases between. This sequence originates from a human donor who had recovered from COVID-19. Sequencing was performed on CD4+ T cells from blood, taken about 7 months after SARS-CoV-2 vaccination. The gene calls are TRBV20-1 and TRBJ2-1, with D tentatively TRBD2 (5 bases). The CDR3 coding sequence is TGCAGTGCTAGAATAGGACTCAACAATGAGCAGTTCTTC. It encodes CSARIGLNNEQFF.